A single TCR beta chain is shown here with its context. Ten immunoSEQ deep assay plates were used by the authors to sequence unsorted PBMC DNA. This table comes from immunoSEQ multiplex PCR, and its TCRdb copy is limited to in-frame clones, with some not included. This repertoire shows roughly 490,000 clones, 79% found once; its top ten account for approximately 12%. The data are from a study of shared clonotypes between healthy human individuals. The CDR3 has 15 amino acids. Trimming stripped 4 bases from V and 4 bases from J, with 17 bases between. Germline V gene lookup returns CDR1 SGHNT and CDR2 YYREEE (reference sequence).

The sequenced sample consisted of PBMCs. The genes are TRBV5-4 and TRBJ1-2; perhaps TRBD1 as D (5 bases). This clonotype originated in a woman aged 40 to 50 in good health. Some clones in this sample may be carry-over from other donors' samples. Here the CDR3 DNA reads TGTGCCAGCAGCCCGGGGGATGGAAACCGCTATGGCTACACCTTC. This codes for CASSPGDGNRYGYTF.